This T cell receptor beta chain stems from a study of spatial heterogeneity in lung cancer. Notes on the study in general: It was found that expanded intratumoral alpha and beta TCR counts tracked tumor mutation counts. Counts for ubiquitous and regional expanded TCRs went along with ubiquitous and regional nonsynonymous mutations, respectively.

The sample's time point: sample taken at primary tumor resection. Without sorting, whole RNA was sequenced from tumor, nontumor lung or frozen PBMC. TCR cDNA molecules each carried a unique molecular identifier. TCRdb reprocessed the 5' RACE reads with MiXCR, giving one entry per CDR3 protein. The data contain roughly 16,000 distinct CDR3 sequences, approximately 6.2% of them singletons. This clonotype was observed at least ten times. No antigen is known for it. Germline CDR1 and CDR2: ENHRY and SYGVKD. The V end lost 3 bases, the J end lost 0 bases, and 9 bases lay between the germline ends. The CDR3 is made up of 15 amino acids.

The receptor was isolated from a male donor with early-stage non-small cell lung cancer. Here the sequenced sample was lung tumor tissue, taken at surgery. The rearrangement joins TRBV10-3 to TRBJ2-1; D is possibly TRBD1 (6 bases). The DNA for the CDR3 is TGTGCCATCAGTGAAGACAGGAGCTCCTACAATGAGCAGTTCTTC. It translates to CAISEDRSSYNEQFF.